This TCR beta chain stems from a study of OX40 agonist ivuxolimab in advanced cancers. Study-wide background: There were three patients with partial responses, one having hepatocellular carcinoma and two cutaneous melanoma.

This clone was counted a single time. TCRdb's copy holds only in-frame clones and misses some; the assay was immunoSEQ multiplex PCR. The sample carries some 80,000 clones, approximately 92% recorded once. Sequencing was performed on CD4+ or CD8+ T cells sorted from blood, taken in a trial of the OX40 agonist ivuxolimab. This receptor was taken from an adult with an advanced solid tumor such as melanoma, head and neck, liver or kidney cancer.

The CDR3 DNA follows: TGTGCCAGCAGCTTAGGTCGACAGGGGGGCACAGATACGCAGTATTTT. Residues: CASSLGRQGGTDTQYF. V and J are TRBV7-9 and TRBJ2-3; the match to TRBD1 covers 9 bases. The CDR3 sequence is 16 residues long. V lost 1 base and J lost 1; bases outside the gene matches: 3. Germline CDR1 and CDR2: SEHNR and FQNEAQ (reference sequence).